The source of this TCR beta chain is a study of blood T cell repertoires in COVID-19. The overall study: Sites in the United States, Italy and Spain provided acute and convalescent COVID-19 samples. Sample material is recorded as cDNA or gDNA derived from T cells, B-cell-depleted T cells, or PBMCs.

The germline V gene has CDR1 MNHNS and CDR2 SASEGT. The germline V and J ends were trimmed by 1 base and 11 bases, with 12 bases remaining between them. The CDR3 sequence is 13 residues long. Authors' data handling: How many nucleated cells were present was estimated from reference gene primer amplification. Sequenced by immunoSEQ multiplex PCR; TCRdb stores in-frame clones only, minus some. The DNA gave D and trimming, while V, J and clone size come from that table. The sample shows some 290,000 clones, roughly 79% of them seen only once. V usage is TRBV6-1 and J usage is TRBJ2-1; D might be TRBD2 (7 bases). The clonotype was recovered from an older woman with active or convalescent COVID-19. Source material: peripheral blood. The CDR3: CASSEGGGAQQFF. In nucleotides, the CDR3 is TGTGCCAGCAGTGAAGGTGGGGGGGCCCAGCAGTTCTTC.